This T cell receptor (beta chain) was profiled in a study of blood T cell repertoires in COVID-19. The V segment lost 6 bases and the J segment 6 bases; nucleotides outside the gene matches: 5. From germline, CDR1 is LGHDT and CDR2 YNNKEL (reference sequence). The CDR3 has 13 amino acids. Assay used: immunoSEQ multiplex PCR; TCRdb lists only in-frame clones, some missing. The sample consists of roughly 250,000 clones, around four fifths of them appearing once. The chain joins TRBV3-1 (or the pseudogene TRBV3-2) to TRBJ1-2; 9 nucleotides align to TRBD1. Sequenced material: peripheral blood. The clonotype was recovered from a woman in her 40s with active or convalescent COVID-19. CDR3 protein: CASRRGTGNGYTF. DNA for the CDR3: TGTGCCAGCAGACGTGGGACAGGGAATGGCTACACCTTC.